The 27 T cell receptor beta chains below come from one sample, sequenced in a study of graft-versus-host responses after intestinal transplantation. The method was immunoSEQ multiplex PCR; TCRdb's version includes in-frame clones alone and lacks a portion of them. The sample carries nearly 45,000 clones, roughly 90% recorded once. The sequences come from PBMCs, collected 524 days after transplant. The origin of the receptors is a human patient who received an intestinal transplant, so some T cells may come from the graft donor.

This clone was observed a handful of times. This CDR3 is CASSIGGQLQETQYF. CDR3 nucleotide sequence: TGTGCCAGTAGTATAGGGGGACAGCTACAAGAGACCCAGTACTTC. The chain links TRBV19 to TRBJ2-5, with 7 nucleotides matching TRBD1. Germline V gives CDR1 LNHDA, CDR2 SQIVND (reference sequence). V trimming: 1 base; J trimming: 2 bases; junction bases outside the gene matches: 4. CDR3 length equals 15 residues.

The rearrangement joins TRBV4-1 to TRBJ2-3; D might be TRBD1 (6 bases). The CDR3 has 17 amino acids. Trimming took off 1 base at V and 2 bases at J, with 16 bases between the two ends. Germline V lookup: CDR1 MGHRA, CDR2 YSYEKL. CDR3 loop: CASSQVEAGALTDTQYF. CDR3 nucleotide sequence: TGCGCCAGCAGCCAAGTGGAGGCAGGGGCACTCACAGATACGCAGTATTTT.

The V and J genes are TRBV6-4 and TRBJ2-1; D not certain. CDR3 size: 13 residues. Germline CDR1 is MRHNA and CDR2 is SNTAGT. With 2 bases removed from V and 6 bases from J, the gap between germline ends came to 8 bases. CDR3: CASSDGVPNEQFF. DNA for the CDR3: TGTGCCAGCAGTGACGGGGTACCCAATGAGCAGTTCTTC.

CDR3 amino acids: CASSWTRMNTEAFF. As DNA, the CDR3 is TGTGCCAGCAGCTGGACACGTATGAACACTGAAGCTTTCTTT. The chain combines TRBV11-1 with TRBJ1-1; D might be TRBD1 (5 bases). V was shortened by 4 bases and J by 0 bases, with 9 bases between the two germline ends. Looked up from germline, CDR1 is SGHAT and CDR2 is FQDESV (reference sequence). The CDR3 runs 14 residues. The full variable domain, in which reference TRBV11-1 and TRBJ1-1 provide the parts outside the CDR3, is EAEVAQSPRYKITEKSQAVAFWCDPISGHATLYWYRQILGQGPELLVQFQDESVVDDSQLPKDRFSAERLKGVDSTLKIQPAELGDSAMYLCASSWTRMNTEAFFGQGTRLTVV.

This clone came up once. The chain employs TRBV27 and TRBJ2-2, with 9 bases fitting TRBD2. Germline-derived CDR1 and CDR2 are MNHEY and SMNVEV (reference sequence). Unmatched junction bases numbered 6, after V lost 6 bases and J lost 7 bases. This CDR3 comprises 14 residues. The CDR3 here is CASSPGLADGELFF. CDR3 DNA sequence: TGTGCCAGCAGCCCGGGACTAGCCGACGGGGAGCTGTTTTTT.

The V call is TRBV19, the J call TRBJ1-1; D not certain. The V end lost 1 base, the J end lost 9 bases, and 9 bases lay between the germline ends. The CDR3 is 12 residues long. The germline V gene encodes CDR1 LNHDA and CDR2 SQIVND (reference sequence). CDR3 residues: CASSIVGLQAFF. CDR3 sequence (DNA): TGTGCCAGTAGTATAGTGGGGTTACAAGCTTTCTTT.

The chain has TRBV6-1 and TRBJ2-1; TRBD2 matches 12 bases. V shed 0 bases, J shed 13 bases, and the junction held 7 bases outside the gene matches. CDR3 length equals 15 residues. Germline loops: CDR1 MNHNS, CDR2 SASEGT. The CDR3: CASSEAVTSGREQFF. The CDR3 DNA reads as TGTGCCAGCAGTGAAGCGGTGACTAGCGGGAGAGAACAGTTCTTC.

This clone has a single count. This chain joins TRBV6-6 and TRBJ1-1; D perhaps matches TRBD1 (5 bases). Germline V CDR1 and CDR2: MNHNY, SVGAGI (reference sequence). V was trimmed by 2 bases and J by 4 bases, leaving 11 bases between them. This CDR3 is built from 14 residues. CDR3 residues: CASSYPGGATEAFF. In DNA form, the CDR3 reads TGTGCCAGCAGTTACCCCGGGGGAGCCACTGAAGCTTTCTTT.

The J gene is TRBJ2-7, the V gene TRBV5-6; perhaps TRBD2 as D (6 bases). Per germline, CDR1 SGHDT and CDR2 YYEEEE. The V end lost 4 bases, the J end lost 3 bases, and 14 bases lay between the germline ends. This CDR3 spans 14 amino acids. CDR3 in amino acids: CASSRRGQFYEQYF. The CDR3 DNA is TGTGCCAGCAGCCGGAGGGGTCAATTCTACGAGCAGTACTTC.

V usage is TRBV6-6 and J usage is TRBJ1-1, with D tentatively TRBD1 (6 bases). Trimming shortened V by 5 bases and J by 3 bases, and 13 bases separated the two germline ends. This CDR3 spans 14 amino acids. Germline CDR1 is MNHNY and CDR2 is SVGAGI (reference sequence). The CDR3, as DNA: TGTGCCAGCAGTGACAGGAGGGTAGACACTGAAGCTTTCTTT. Translation gives CASSDRRVDTEAFF.

The rearrangement links TRBV18 to TRBJ2-2; D is unclear. V lost 2 bases to trimming and J lost 1 base, with 8 bases between them. Per germline, CDR1 KGHSH and CDR2 LQKENI. CDR3 size: 15 residues. The CDR3 sequence is CASSPSAGNTGELFF. The CDR3 DNA is TGTGCCAGCTCACCATCGGCAGGGAACACCGGGGAGCTGTTTTTT.

J is TRBJ2-7 and V is TRBV5-5; D remains ambiguous. CDR3 size: 13 residues. Germline V gives CDR1 SGHKS, CDR2 YYEKEE (reference sequence). The ends were cut back, 2 bases at V and 0 bases at J, with 6 bases in the middle. The CDR3 protein is CASSFPASYEQYF. The CDR3 bases are TGTGCCAGCAGCTTTCCAGCCTCCTACGAGCAGTACTTC.

Only a few counts were recorded for this clone. The rearrangement uses TRBV5-1 and TRBJ1-1; D remains unclear. The CDR3 has 13 residues. The ends were cut back, 2 bases at V and 0 bases at J, with 5 bases in the middle. CDR1 and CDR2 from the germline V gene are SGHRS and YFSETQ. DNA of the CDR3: TGCGCCAGCAGCTTTGGCCTGAACACTGAAGCTTTCTTT. As protein: CASSFGLNTEAFF.

The J gene is TRBJ1-5, the V gene TRBV19; tentatively, D is TRBD1 (6 bases). In germline, CDR1 is LNHDA, CDR2 SQIVND (reference sequence). This CDR3 is built from 13 residues. V shed 1 base and J shed 7 bases, with 8 bases lying between them. CDR3: CASSIARGQPQHF. CDR3 DNA: TGTGCCAGTAGTATAGCCAGGGGACAGCCCCAGCATTTT. Using reference TRBV19 and TRBJ1-5 for the parts outside the CDR3, the full variable domain is DGGITQSPKYLFRKEGQNVTLSCEQNLNHDAMYWYRQDPGQGLRLIYYSQIVNDFQKGDIAEGYSVSREKKESFPLTVTSAQKNPTAFYLCASSIARGQPQHFGDGTRLSIL.

The chain couples TRBV30 to TRBJ1-2, with D maybe TRBD1 (5 bases). Germline V gene lookup returns CDR1 GTSNPN and CDR2 SVGIG (reference sequence). This CDR3 contains 13 residues. The V and J ends lost 0 bases and 3 bases respectively, with 8 bases between them. In DNA form, the CDR3 reads TGTGCCTGGAGTGTTGGGGGGGACTATGGCTACACCTTC. Protein product: CAWSVGGDYGYTF.

J is TRBJ1-1 and V is TRBV9; 8 bases match TRBD1. Germline V CDR1 and CDR2: SGDLS, YYNGEE. The V segment lost 0 bases and the J segment 5 bases; nucleotides outside the gene matches: 9. This CDR3 comprises 16 residues. DNA of the CDR3: TGTGCCAGCAGCGTAGGTTCAGGGGGCTTCGATACTGAAGCTTTCTTT. Translation: CASSVGSGGFDTEAFF.

The chain recombines TRBV2 with TRBJ2-7; the D gene is possibly TRBD1 (6 bases). Germline V gene sequence: CDR1 SNHLY, CDR2 FYNNEI. The V and J ends lost 8 bases and 4 bases respectively, with 21 bases between them. The CDR3 totals 15 residues. CDR3 nucleotides: TGTGCCAGCCGGGACATCGTCGAGGGGGATTACGAGCAGTACTTC. This translates into CASRDIVEGDYEQYF.

CDR3 residues: CASSTTSGTSEQFF. In DNA form, the CDR3 reads TGCGCCAGCAGTACGACTAGCGGTACGAGTGAGCAGTTCTTC. The V gene is TRBV5-1, the J gene TRBJ2-1; 9 bases map to TRBD2. J gave up 9 bases and V 5 bases, and 9 bases lay outside the gene matches. The germline V gene has CDR1 SGHRS and CDR2 YFSETQ. The CDR3 sequence is 14 residues long. Looking up the rest from reference TRBV5-1 and TRBJ2-1 gives the full variable domain: KAGVTQTPRYLIKTRGQQVTLSCSPISGHRSVSWYQQTPGQGLQFLFEYFSETQRNKGNFPGRFSGRQFSNSRSEMNVSTLELGDSALYLCASSTTSGTSEQFFGPGTRLTVL.

The chain recombines TRBV28 with TRBJ1-2; TRBD1 aligns across 10 bases. CDR3 length equals 16 residues. The germline V gene encodes CDR1 MDHEN and CDR2 SYDVKM. With 3 bases clipped from V and 2 bases from J, the junction kept 6 bases outside the gene matches. The CDR3 DNA sequence: TGTGCCAGCAGTTTCCGACAGGGGGCGCTAAACTATGGCTACACCTTC. It codes for CASSFRQGALNYGYTF.

The chain recombines TRBV5-1 with TRBJ2-1; D call uncertain. The CDR3 runs 15 residues. Trimming cost V 5 bases and J 0 bases, with 12 bases left between them. CDR1 is SGHRS, CDR2 YFSETQ, per germline. Here the CDR3 reads CASREVVSSYNEQFF. Written as DNA, the CDR3 is TGCGCCAGCAGGGAAGTGGTAAGCTCCTACAATGAGCAGTTCTTC.

In this sample, this clone turned up once. The rearrangement uses TRBV6-6 and TRBJ1-5, with D possibly matching TRBD1 (6 bases). The CDR3 is 15 amino acids. CDR1 MNHNY and CDR2 SVGAGI come from the germline V gene (reference sequence). Trimming cost V 5 bases and J 2 bases, with 13 bases left between them. CDR3 coding DNA: TGTGCCAGCAGTCCAAGGAGGGGGGGCAATCAGCCCCAGCATTTT. The encoded protein is CASSPRRGGNQPQHF.

The J gene is TRBJ2-7, the V gene TRBV4-2; no firm D call. This CDR3 has 15 amino acids. CDR1 is LGHNA, CDR2 YNFKEQ, per germline. Trimming cost V 0 bases and J 3 bases, with 12 bases left between them. The CDR3 region is CASSQEGNVIYEQYF. CDR3 in DNA: TGTGCCAGCAGCCAAGAAGGGAATGTCATCTACGAGCAGTACTTC.

The rearrangement links TRBV19 to TRBJ2-3; 8 nucleotides agree with TRBD2. V shed 1 base, J shed 4 bases, and the junction held 4 bases outside the gene matches. Germline CDR1 and CDR2: LNHDA and SQIVND (reference sequence). This CDR3 has 15 amino acids. The CDR3 protein is CASSIAGGYADTQYF. DNA of the CDR3: TGTGCCAGTAGTATAGCGGGAGGGTACGCAGATACGCAGTATTTT.

The chain has TRBV19 and TRBJ2-7; D is perhaps TRBD2 (5 bases). Germline V CDR1 and CDR2: LNHDA, SQIVND (reference sequence). The CDR3 contains 17 residues. V shed 0 bases and J shed 0 bases, with 15 bases lying between them. This chain's CDR3 is CASSIDPRTRSSYEQYF. In DNA, the CDR3 is TGTGCCAGTAGTATAGATCCAAGGACTCGGAGCTCCTACGAGCAGTACTTC.

The V call is TRBV29-1, the J call TRBJ1-1, with D unclear. The V end lost 4 bases, the J end lost 1 base, and 10 bases lay between the germline ends. The CDR3 is made up of 13 amino acids. Germline CDR1 and CDR2: SQVTM and ANQGSEA. The CDR3 DNA reads as TGCAGCGTTGGACAAAGCCAGAACACTGAAGCTTTCTTT. Translated: CSVGQSQNTEAFF.

This chain connects TRBV2 to TRBJ2-3, with D perhaps being TRBD1 or TRBD2 (5 bases each). The CDR3 spans 16 residues. Looked up from germline, CDR1 is SNHLY and CDR2 is FYNNEI. Between the trimmed V and J ends, which lost 7 bases and 2 bases, there was a span of 19 bases. As DNA, the CDR3 is TGTGCCAGCATTACGGGGCTCAGCAGGATCACAGATACGCAGTATTTT. It translates to CASITGLSRITDTQYF.

This sequence joins TRBV28 and TRBJ2-7; tentatively, D is TRBD2 (5 bases). Trimming left V 5 bases short and J 5 bases short, with 16 bases between. CDR1 and CDR2 from the germline V gene are MDHEN and SYDVKM. The CDR3 is 14 amino acids. The DNA for the CDR3 is TGTGCCAGCAGTCCTCCCACTCCACTAGACGAGCAGTACTTC. Amino acid sequence: CASSPPTPLDEQYF.